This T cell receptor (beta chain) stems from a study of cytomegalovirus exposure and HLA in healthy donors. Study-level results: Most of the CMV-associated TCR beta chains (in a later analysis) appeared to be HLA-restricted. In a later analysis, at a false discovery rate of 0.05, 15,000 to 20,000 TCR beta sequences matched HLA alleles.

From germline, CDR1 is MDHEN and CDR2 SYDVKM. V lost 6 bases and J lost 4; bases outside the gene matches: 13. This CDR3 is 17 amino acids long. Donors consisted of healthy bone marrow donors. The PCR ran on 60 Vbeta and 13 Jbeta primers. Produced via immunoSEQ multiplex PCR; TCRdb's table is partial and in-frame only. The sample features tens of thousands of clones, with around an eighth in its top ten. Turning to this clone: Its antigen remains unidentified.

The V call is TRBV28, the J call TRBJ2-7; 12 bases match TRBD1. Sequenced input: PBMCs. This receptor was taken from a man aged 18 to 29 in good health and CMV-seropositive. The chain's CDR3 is CASRSGPGTGGLYEQYF. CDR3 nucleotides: TGTGCCAGCAGATCCGGGCCCGGGACAGGGGGCTTATACGAGCAGTACTTC.